A selection of T cell receptor beta chains follows, all from one sample in a study of T cells after yellow fever vaccination. TCRdb passed the 5' RACE reads through MiXCR, listing each CDR3 protein once. The sample has tens of thousands of distinct CDR3 sequences; approximately 3.5% are singletons. Sample: PBMCs, either bulk or a sorted T-cell subset (CD4+, CD8+, memory, or dextramer-sorted; not recorded which), taken roughly seven weeks after the first yellow fever vaccination. Receptors were obtained from a man aged 18 to 30 who received the YFV17D yellow fever vaccine. Both conserved end residues are trimmed from each CDR3. Fields, in order: clone size, V gene, CDR3 protein. The size entry gives once, few, many, or a class for an expanded clone.

many,TRBV6-4,ASSEQGGTDTQY
many,TRBV5-1,ASSPDGGQGIVETQY
many,TRBV5-4,ASSRWDENNEQF
many,TRBV4-3,ASSQDWTLGTEAF
many,TRBV27,ASSQGRLGTIY
many,TRBV4-1,ASSQGALASTDTQY
many,TRBV1,TSSLGTPVEGQF
many,TRBV7-2,ASSPLLAGGYNEQF
many,TRBV5-1,ASSLGRAQGAREQETQY
many,TRBV29-1,SAKRGGRTDTQY
many,TRBV6-5,ASSSCEQF
many,TRBV6-4,ASSEGGVPNEQF
many,TRBV5-1,ASSLTDSNTGELF
many,TRBV5-1,ASSEVAENTEAF
many,TRBV7-8,ASSLDTGELF
many,TRBV2,ASSKTGRQAEQY
many,TRBV11-2,ASSLDARFSGANVLT
many,TRBV7-3,ASSLGGGQETQY
many,TRBV7-2,ASSERSDTQY
many,TRBV27,ASSLDVGQPQH
few,TRBV2,ACSPPLRLAGALGTQY
many,TRBV7-2,ASSLARTYNEQF
many,TRBV20-1,SASDTSGGHRTQY
many,TRBV7-2,ASSLRLAGGPGDTQY
many,TRBV11-2,ASSPSTGRGTQY
many,TRBV7-9,ASGHEAF
medium-sized,TRBV4-3,ASSRDGETQY
many,TRBV12-3/TRBV12-4,ASSPPLTGGYT
many,TRBV28,ASRVGGNTDTQY
many,TRBV5-1,ASSLATDRGGYGYT
many,TRBV25-1,ASSPLAGGLRNTGELF
many,TRBV5-1,ASSPGAGQSNEQF
many,TRBV5-4,ASSSTEFAMST
many,TRBV15,ATSRELWGFGGTDTQY
medium-sized,TRBV7-2,ASSFSSLAKNIQY
many,TRBV6-2/TRBV6-3,ASNRDDLQNSPLH
many,TRBV12-3/TRBV12-4,ASSFFWTGHTGELF
many,TRBV2,ATQSLGRAF
many,TRBV7-2,ASSPYGAGWNIQY
many,TRBV4-2,ASSLKTSGATDTQY
many,TRBV7-3,ASSFRQGGTGELF